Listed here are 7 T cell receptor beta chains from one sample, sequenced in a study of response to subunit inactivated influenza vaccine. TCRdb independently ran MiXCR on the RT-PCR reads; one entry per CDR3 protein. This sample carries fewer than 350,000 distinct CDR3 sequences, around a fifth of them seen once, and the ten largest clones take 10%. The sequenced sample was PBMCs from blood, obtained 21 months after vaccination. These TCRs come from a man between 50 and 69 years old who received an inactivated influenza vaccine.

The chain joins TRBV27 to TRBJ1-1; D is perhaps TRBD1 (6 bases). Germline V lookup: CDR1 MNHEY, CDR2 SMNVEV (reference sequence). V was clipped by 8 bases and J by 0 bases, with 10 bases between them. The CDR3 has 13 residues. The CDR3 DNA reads TGTGCCAGCTACAGGGACATGAACACTGAAGCTTTCTTT. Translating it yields CASYRDMNTEAFF.

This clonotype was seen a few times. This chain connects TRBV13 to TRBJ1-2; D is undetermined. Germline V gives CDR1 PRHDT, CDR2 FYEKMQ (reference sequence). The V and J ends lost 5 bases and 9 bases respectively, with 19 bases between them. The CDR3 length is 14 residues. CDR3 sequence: CASSRSSGNWSYTF. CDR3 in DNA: TGTGCCAGCAGCCGTTCGTCTGGGAATTGGAGCTACACCTTC.

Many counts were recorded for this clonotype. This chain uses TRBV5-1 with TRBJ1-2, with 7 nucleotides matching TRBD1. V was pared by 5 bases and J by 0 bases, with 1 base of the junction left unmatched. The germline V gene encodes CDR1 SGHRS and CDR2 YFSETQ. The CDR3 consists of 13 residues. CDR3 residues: CASRGQPNYGYTF. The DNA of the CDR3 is TGCGCCAGCAGGGGACAGCCTAACTATGGCTACACCTTC.

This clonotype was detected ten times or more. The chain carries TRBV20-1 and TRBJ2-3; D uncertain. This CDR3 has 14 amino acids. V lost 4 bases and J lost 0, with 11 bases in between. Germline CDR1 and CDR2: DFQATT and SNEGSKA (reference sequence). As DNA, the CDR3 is TGCAGTGCTATGGGCCAATATAGCACAGATACGCAGTATTTT. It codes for CSAMGQYSTDTQYF.

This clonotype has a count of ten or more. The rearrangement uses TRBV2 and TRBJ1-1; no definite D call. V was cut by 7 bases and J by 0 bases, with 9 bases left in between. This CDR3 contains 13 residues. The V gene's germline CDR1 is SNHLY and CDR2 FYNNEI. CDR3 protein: CASILALNTEAFF. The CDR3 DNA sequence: TGTGCCAGCATCCTAGCACTGAACACTGAAGCTTTCTTT.

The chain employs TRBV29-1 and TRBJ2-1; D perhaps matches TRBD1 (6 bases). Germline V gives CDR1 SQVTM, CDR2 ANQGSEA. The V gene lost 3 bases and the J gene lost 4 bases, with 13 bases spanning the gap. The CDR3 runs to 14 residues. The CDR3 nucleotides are TGCAGCGTTGAGGACAGAAGCCTGTACAATGAGCAGTTCTTC. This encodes CSVEDRSLYNEQFF.

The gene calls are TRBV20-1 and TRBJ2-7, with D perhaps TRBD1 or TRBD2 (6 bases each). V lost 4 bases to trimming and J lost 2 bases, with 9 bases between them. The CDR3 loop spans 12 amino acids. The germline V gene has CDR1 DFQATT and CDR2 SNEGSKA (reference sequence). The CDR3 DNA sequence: TGCAGTGCTAATAGGGGGGCCTACGAGCAGTACTTC. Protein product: CSANRGAYEQYF.